Listed below are T cell receptor beta chains from one sample, sequenced in a study of T cells in Graves' hyperthyroidism and ophthalmopathy. A single record per CDR3 protein comes from TCRdb applying MiXCR to the multiplex PCR reads. This table has more than 350,000 distinct CDR3 sequences, 17% appearing once. The source material was blood. These TCRs come from a woman aged 25 to 39 with Graves' hyperthyroidism that later progressed to Graves' ophthalmopathy. CDR3s include the opening cysteine and the closing phenylalanine or tryptophan. D genes are given only for firm matches. Clone size is given for some rows only: seen once, a few or many times, or a class if the clone is expanded.

clone_size	d_call	v_call	j_call	cdr3_nt	cdr3_aa
many	TRBD2	TRBV20-1	TRBJ2-1	TGCAGTGCTAGGGACATAGTAAGCGGGAGCAGGAGTGAGCAGTTCTTC	CSARDIVSGSRSEQFF
many	TRBD1	TRBV28	TRBJ1-1	TGTGCCAGCAGTTTCGGTGGACAGGGGGGAGCTGAAGCTTTCTTT	CASSFGGQGGAEAFF
many	TRBD2	TRBV2	TRBJ2-3	TGTGCCAGCAGTTCTGGGCCTAGCGGGAGTTTAGGCACAGATACGCAGTATTTT	CASSSGPSGSLGTDTQYF
.	.	TRBV2	TRBJ2-7	TGTGCCAGCAGCCTACCGGGCGGCGACTCCTACGAGCAGTACTTC	CASSLPGGDSYEQYF
many	.	TRBV29-1	TRBJ2-7	TGCAGCGTTGAAGGGGACTCCTACGAGCAGTACTTC	CSVEGDSYEQYF
many	TRBD2	TRBV7-9	TRBJ2-5	TGTGCCAGCAGCCCATCTACAGCGGGAGAGACACAAGAGACCCAGTACTTC	CASSPSTAGETQETQYF
many	.	TRBV7-9	TRBJ2-5	TGTGCCAGCAGCTTAGTCACAGGACAAGAGACCCAGTACTTC	CASSLVTGQETQYF
many	.	TRBV12-3/TRBV12-4	TRBJ2-2	TGTGCCAGCAGTTTAGGTCAACCCGGGGAGCTGTTTTTT	CASSLGQPGELFF
many	TRBD1	TRBV4-2	TRBJ1-4	TGTGCCAGCGCCCGGACAGGGCAAGAGACTAATGAAAAACTGTTTTTT	CASARTGQETNEKLFF
.	TRBD1	TRBV11-3	TRBJ1-1	TGTGCCAGCAGGGAACCGGGACAGCGAAACACTGAAGCTTTCTTT	CASREPGQRNTEAFF
many	.	TRBV5-5	TRBJ1-1	TGTGCCAGCAGCTTCTCTCAGGGAATGAACACTGAAGCTTTCTTT	CASSFSQGMNTEAFF
many	.	TRBV20-1	TRBJ2-6	TGCAGTGCCTGGAGCTGGAATTCTGGGGCCAACGTCCTGACTTTC	CSAWSWNSGANVLTF
many	.	TRBV11-2	TRBJ1-2	TGTGCCAGCAGATCCCCCGGGTGGGTTTCTCTCGGGGGCTACACCTTC	CASRSPGWVSLGGYTF
many	TRBD1	TRBV7-9	TRBJ2-1	TGTGCCAGCAGCCGCATTTACAGGGGCAAGTCCTACAATGAGCAGTTCTTC	CASSRIYRGKSYNEQFF
few	.	TRBV6-2/TRBV6-3	TRBJ2-1	TGTGCCAGCCCCGGTAATGCCGGCGCCTACAATGAGCAGTTCTTC	CASPGNAGAYNEQFF
many	.	TRBV7-9	TRBJ2-2	TGTGCCAGCAGCTCTTCGGGGACCGGGGAGCTGTTTTTT	CASSSSGTGELFF
many	TRBD2	TRBV7-9	TRBJ2-3	TGTGCCAGCAGCTCCGTCGGACTAGCGGATGCTAGCACAGATACGCAGTATTTT	CASSSVGLADASTDTQYF
many	.	TRBV12-3/TRBV12-4	TRBJ2-7	TGTGCCAGCAGTTTGGGCCGGATAATCTACGAGCAGTACTTC	CASSLGRIIYEQYF
many	.	TRBV3-1	TRBJ2-5	TGTGCCAGCAGCCAAGGAGGCTCCCCGACCCAGTACTTC	CASSQGGSPTQYF
many	TRBD1	TRBV27	TRBJ2-1	TGTGCCAGCACCCCAGGGGGTTGGAATGAGCAGTTCTTC	CASTPGGWNEQFF
few	TRBD2	TRBV5-5	TRBJ2-5	TGTGCCAGCAGCCAGCGCCTACTAGCGGGAGGGCACCGTCGCCAAGAGACCCAGTACTTC	CASSQRLLAGGHRRQETQYF
many	.	TRBV2	TRBJ2-3	TGTGCCAGCAGAAACCGGGACGGCCACACAGATACGCAGTATTTT	CASRNRDGHTDTQYF
.	.	TRBV4-1	TRBJ2-5	TGCGCCAGCAGCCACCCAGCACGGGGGGCGAGACAAGAGACCCAGTACTTC	CASSHPARGARQETQYF
once	TRBD2	TRBV20-1	TRBJ2-1	TGCAGTGCTAGAGATCCACTAGCGGGAGGTGAGCAGTTCTTC	CSARDPLAGGEQFF
many	TRBD1	TRBV2	TRBJ1-1	TGTGCCAGCAGTGGGGTGGGGACAGGGATTCATAACACTGAAGCTTTCTTT	CASSGVGTGIHNTEAFF
.	.	TRBV28	TRBJ1-2	TGTGCCAGCAGTCCTACCGACGGCTATGGCTACACCTTC	CASSPTDGYGYTF
few	.	TRBV7-9	TRBJ1-4	TGTGCCAGCAGCTTAATGGGGGGGGAAAAACTGTTTTTT	CASSLMGGEKLFF
many	.	TRBV4-2	TRBJ2-5	TGTGCCAGCAGCCCTGGGATACGCGGAGACCTCCAAGAGACCCAGTACTTC	CASSPGIRGDLQETQYF
few	.	TRBV14	TRBJ2-5	TGTGCCAGCAGCCAAGGAGCTAGTGGGGAGAGGAAGACCCAGTACTTC	CASSQGASGERKTQYF
many	.	TRBV12-3/TRBV12-4	TRBJ2-6	TGTGCCAGCACTCCAGACTCTGGGGCCAACGTCCTGACTTTC	CASTPDSGANVLTF
.	TRBD2	TRBV6-1	TRBJ2-3	TGTGCCAGCAGTGAAGGGCAATGGGGGGGGGGACGGAGCACAGATACGCAGTATTTT	CASSEGQWGGGRSTDTQYF
few	TRBD1	TRBV19	TRBJ2-2	TGTGCCAGTCTAGACAGGGCAGACGGGGAGCTGTTTTTT	CASLDRADGELFF
.	TRBD2	TRBV18	TRBJ2-7	TGTGCCAGCTCACCGTCCCCCGCGGGAGGGCTAGGGGAGCAGTACTTC	CASSPSPAGGLGEQYF
once	TRBD2	TRBV20-1	TRBJ2-7	TGCAGTGCTATACCTAGGACTAGCGGGGTCTACGAGCAGTACTTC	CSAIPRTSGVYEQYF
.	TRBD2	TRBV5-1	TRBJ2-1	TGCGCCACCCGGACTAGCGGTCTCCACAGCTCCTACAATGAGCAGTTCTTC	CATRTSGLHSSYNEQFF
.	.	TRBV30	TRBJ1-2	TGTGCCTGGAATCCCCAAGGTGTCGGTGGCTATGGCTACACCTTC	CAWNPQGVGGYGYTF
many	.	TRBV7-8	TRBJ1-2	TGTGCCAGCAGCTTAGTGTGGGGGACACCGAAGGGTCCGCTCACCTTC	CASSLVWGTPKGPLTF
many	.	TRBV10-3	TRBJ1-6	TGTGCCATCAGTGACCGGACAAATAATTCACCCCTCCACTTT	CAISDRTNNSPLHF
many	TRBD2	TRBV27	TRBJ2-7	TGTGCCAGCAGTTTATGGTTTCCGGCTAGCGGGAGTTCCTCCTACGAGCAGTACTTC	CASSLWFPASGSSSYEQYF